This T cell receptor (beta chain) was documented in a study of OX40 agonist ivuxolimab in advanced cancers. Looking at the study overall: The costimulatory receptor OX40 (CD134) was targeted by ivuxolimab, a fully human IgG2 agonistic monoclonal antibody. The point of sequencing TCRbeta in the periphery was to test whether ivuxolimab changed TCR sequence diversity and drove clonal T-cell expansion. Partial responses were achieved by three dose-escalation patients, of whom one had hepatocellular carcinoma and two had cutaneous melanoma. The paper describes the monotherapy dose-escalation part (N ≈ 52 patients) of the phase I trial of ivuxolimab. Of the approximately 50 dose-escalation patients, hepatocellular carcinoma was present in about 19, melanoma in around 15, renal cell carcinoma in 9 and head and neck cancer in 9. Intravenous ivuxolimab was administered to patients every 2 weeks at six dose levels: 0.01, 0.1, 0.3, 1.5, 3 and 10 mg/kg. In the dose-escalation cohort, roughly 80% of patients were male, and the mean age was approximately 60 years, with a range of about 20 to 79. Patients were allowed to have had prior anti-PD-1, anti-PD-L1 or anti-CTLA-4 therapy, and 40% of the dose-escalation patients had previously received checkpoint inhibitors.

The research as a whole found: Low levels of normalized T-cell clonal expansion were also shown by some nonresponding patients. In the 0.1-3.0 mg/kg groups, partial responders were among the patients with the lowest normalized peripheral clonal expansion, particularly in CD8+ T cells. Antigen specificity was not determined for the clonally expanded peripheral T cells. On average, CD8+ T cells showed more expanded clones than CD4+ T cells after ivuxolimab. At doses of 0.1 to 3.0 mg/kg, clonal expansion of both CD4+ and CD8+ T cells in blood was seen between baseline and week 6.

From V the trimming removes 3 bases and from J it removes 0 bases, while the gene matches leave 1 base of the junction unaccounted for. Based on the germline V gene, the CDR1 and CDR2 sequences are SGHVS and FQNEAQ. Taken from cysteine to phenylalanine, the CDR3 has 15 residues. Just the 45-base CDR3 DNA is kept, in frame starting at base 1. The trial excluded patients who had a history of autoimmune disease or who were on systemic immunosuppression. Peripheral blood for TCR sequencing was collected from all dose cohorts at baseline, on cycle 4 day 1, and on cycle 7 day 1. The samples were drawn from a first-in-human, open-label, multicenter phase I dose-escalation trial of ivuxolimab. The trial enrolled adults with locally advanced or metastatic head and neck squamous cell, hepatocellular, melanoma or renal cell carcinoma. CD4+ and CD8+ T cells were sorted separately from peripheral blood before TCR sequencing.

Notes on this clone: Its binding antigen is unknown. Base qualities are missing; no much larger clone stands one base away. This sample also contains other DNA sequences that code for the same CDR3.

For sequencing of the TCRbeta CDR3 region, genomic DNA was extracted from the sorted cells. The immunoSEQ Assay was used to sequence the TCRbeta CDR3 regions. As stored in TCRdb, this immuneACCESS dataset retains in-frame rearrangements with V and J assigned. A fraction of the clones does not appear; measured against another copy, unresolved V genes explain less than half of the discrepancy, and the remainder lacks a known reason. For this sample the table gives around 12,000 clones, of which 75% to 90% were detected only once. Approximately 35% of the sample comes from the top ten. Sequencing used CD4+ or CD8+ T cells sorted from blood, obtained in a trial of the OX40 agonist ivuxolimab. The receptor chain draws on TRBV7-8 and TRBJ1-5, and TRBD1 aligns with 8 junction nucleotides. The sequence was collected from an adult with an advanced solid tumor such as melanoma, head and neck, liver or kidney cancer. The CDR3 has the sequence CASSLDRVSNQPQHF. DNA sequence: TGTGCCAGCAGCTTGGACAGGGTTAGCAATCAGCCCCAGCATTTT.